A selection of T cell receptor beta chains follows, all from one sample in a study of blood T cell repertoires in COVID-19. The data were produced by immunoSEQ multiplex PCR, yet TCRdb's version contains in-frame clones alone and is incomplete. The sample has roughly 180,000 clones, over 75% seen once. What was sequenced was PBMCs or T cells enriched from blood (not recorded which). These receptors were taken from a man aged 50 to 59 who had recovered from COVID-19. Each CDR3 is given with its conserved first and last residue. The order of the fields is J gene, clone size, V gene, D gene, CDR3 protein, CDR3 DNA. The D gene is left open where the match is weak. The size field is filled for only some rows; it gives once, few, many or a size class.

j_call: TRBJ2-2
clone_size: NA
v_call: TRBV13
d_call: TRBD2
cdr3_aa: CASSPSPGRSNTGELFF
cdr3_nt: TGTGCCAGCAGCCCATCCCCCGGGAGGTCGAACACCGGGGAGCTGTTTTTT

j_call: TRBJ1-3
clone_size: few
v_call: TRBV28
d_call: NA
cdr3_aa: CASRGAGPDSGNTIYF
cdr3_nt: TGTGCCAGCAGGGGGGCCGGGCCTGACTCTGGAAACACCATATATTTT

j_call: TRBJ2-3
clone_size: NA
v_call: TRBV28
d_call: TRBD2
cdr3_aa: CASSFLAGTDTQYF
cdr3_nt: TGTGCCAGCAGTTTTCTAGCGGGAACAGATACGCAGTATTTT

j_call: TRBJ2-3
clone_size: NA
v_call: TRBV27
d_call: NA
cdr3_aa: CASSFIEEVRTDTQYF
cdr3_nt: TGTGCCAGCAGTTTTATAGAGGAAGTCCGCACAGATACGCAGTATTTT

j_call: TRBJ2-7
clone_size: NA
v_call: TRBV28
d_call: NA
cdr3_aa: CASSLGRGLEQYF
cdr3_nt: TGTGCCAGCAGTTTGGGCAGGGGCCTTGAGCAGTACTTC

j_call: TRBJ1-1
clone_size: once
v_call: TRBV27
d_call: NA
cdr3_aa: CASSGGPGSAFF
cdr3_nt: TGTGCCAGCTCAGGAGGGCCGGGTTCTGCTTTCTTT

j_call: TRBJ2-7
clone_size: NA
v_call: TRBV3-1/TRBV3-2
d_call: TRBD1
cdr3_aa: CASSQDAGGAYEQYF
cdr3_nt: TGTGCCAGCAGCCAGGACGCAGGGGGCGCGTACGAGCAGTACTTC

j_call: TRBJ2-7
clone_size: NA
v_call: TRBV7-2
d_call: TRBD1
cdr3_aa: CASSQVGTGINYEQYF
cdr3_nt: TGTGCCAGCAGCCAGGTCGGGACAGGAATAAACTACGAGCAGTACTTC

j_call: TRBJ1-6
clone_size: NA
v_call: TRBV3-1/TRBV3-2
d_call: NA
cdr3_aa: CASSSTGWGGNSPLHF
cdr3_nt: TGTGCCAGCAGCTCAACAGGGTGGGGGGGCAATTCACCCCTCCACTTT

j_call: TRBJ2-5
clone_size: few
v_call: TRBV5-1
d_call: TRBD1
cdr3_aa: CASSSGTGRETQYF
cdr3_nt: TGCGCCAGCAGCTCCGGGACAGGCCGAGAGACCCAGTACTTC

j_call: TRBJ2-7
clone_size: once
v_call: TRBV11-2
d_call: TRBD1
cdr3_aa: CASSRGQSYEQYF
cdr3_nt: TGTGCCAGCAGCCGGGGACAGTCCTACGAGCAGTACTTC

j_call: TRBJ2-7
clone_size: many
v_call: TRBV11-2
d_call: NA
cdr3_aa: CASSLVPGADYEQYF
cdr3_nt: TGTGCCAGCAGCTTAGTACCAGGGGCGGACTACGAGCAGTACTTC

j_call: TRBJ1-2
clone_size: NA
v_call: TRBV11-3
d_call: NA
cdr3_aa: CASSSGSKPNYGYTF
cdr3_nt: TGTGCCAGCAGCTCGGGATCGAAACCCAACTATGGCTACACCTTC

j_call: TRBJ1-6
clone_size: NA
v_call: TRBV6-5
d_call: TRBD1
cdr3_aa: CASSTGAGYNSPLHF
cdr3_nt: TGTGCCAGCAGTACAGGGGCGGGGTATAATTCACCCCTCCACTTT

j_call: TRBJ1-5
clone_size: NA
v_call: TRBV25-1
d_call: TRBD1
cdr3_aa: CASSRQGDSNQPQHF
cdr3_nt: TGTGCCAGCAGTAGACAGGGCGATAGCAATCAGCCCCAGCATTTT

j_call: TRBJ2-5
clone_size: once
v_call: TRBV3-1/TRBV3-2
d_call: TRBD2
cdr3_aa: CASSQLAGVQQTQYF
cdr3_nt: TGTGCCAGCAGCCAACTAGCGGGAGTGCAACAGACCCAGTACTTC

j_call: TRBJ1-4
clone_size: NA
v_call: TRBV18
d_call: NA
cdr3_aa: CASSPGGWEKLFF
cdr3_nt: TGTGCCAGCTCACCAGGAGGCTGGGAAAAACTGTTTTTT

j_call: TRBJ2-1
clone_size: NA
v_call: TRBV5-1
d_call: NA
cdr3_aa: CASSLRAVYRSYNEQFF
cdr3_nt: TGCGCCAGCAGCTTGAGAGCGGTGTATCGGTCCTACAATGAGCAGTTCTTC

j_call: TRBJ2-5
clone_size: NA
v_call: TRBV5-1
d_call: NA
cdr3_aa: CASSQDLTGYETQYF
cdr3_nt: TGCGCCAGCAGCCAAGACTTAACAGGGTATGAGACCCAGTACTTC

j_call: TRBJ1-1
clone_size: NA
v_call: TRBV4-1
d_call: TRBD1
cdr3_aa: CASSPRQGANTEAFF
cdr3_nt: TGCGCCAGCAGCCCCCGACAGGGGGCGAACACTGAAGCTTTCTTT

j_call: TRBJ2-1
clone_size: NA
v_call: TRBV12-5
d_call: NA
cdr3_aa: CASAPPLNINEQFF
cdr3_nt: TGTGCTAGTGCCCCCCCCTTGAACATCAATGAGCAGTTCTTC

j_call: TRBJ2-1
clone_size: NA
v_call: TRBV7-3
d_call: TRBD2
cdr3_aa: CASSESGGSYNEQFF
cdr3_nt: TGTGCCAGCAGCGAAAGCGGGGGTTCCTACAATGAGCAGTTCTTC

j_call: TRBJ1-5
clone_size: few
v_call: TRBV28
d_call: NA
cdr3_aa: CASSTWGDQPQHF
cdr3_nt: TGTGCCAGCAGCACCTGGGGGGATCAGCCCCAGCATTTT

j_call: TRBJ2-7
clone_size: NA
v_call: TRBV5-5
d_call: TRBD1
cdr3_aa: CASSLGQGTDEQYF
cdr3_nt: TGTGCCAGCAGCTTGGGACAGGGGACGGACGAGCAGTACTTC

j_call: TRBJ2-1
clone_size: NA
v_call: TRBV3-1/TRBV3-2
d_call: NA
cdr3_aa: CASSQVLRSGEQFF
cdr3_nt: TGTGCCAGCAGCCAAGTGCTGCGCTCGGGTGAGCAGTTCTTC

j_call: TRBJ1-2
clone_size: NA
v_call: TRBV28
d_call: NA
cdr3_aa: CASSGRAILQEGYGYTF
cdr3_nt: TGTGCCAGCAGTGGCCGCGCCATACTACAGGAAGGGTATGGCTACACCTTC

j_call: TRBJ2-7
clone_size: NA
v_call: TRBV18
d_call: NA
cdr3_aa: CASSARLARTYEQYF
cdr3_nt: TGTGCCAGCTCAGCGCGCTTAGCGCGAACATACGAGCAGTACTTC

j_call: TRBJ2-1
clone_size: NA
v_call: TRBV5-1
d_call: NA
cdr3_aa: CASSFEEARPQQFF
cdr3_nt: TGCGCCAGCAGCTTTGAGGAGGCTCGGCCCCAGCAGTTCTTC

j_call: TRBJ2-7
clone_size: once
v_call: TRBV12-2
d_call: NA
cdr3_aa: CASRHRECEQYF
cdr3_nt: TGTGCAAGTCGCCACAGGGAGTGCGAGCAGTACTTC

j_call: TRBJ2-1
clone_size: few
v_call: TRBV5-1
d_call: TRBD1
cdr3_aa: CASSLTGDMNEQFF
cdr3_nt: TGCGCCAGCAGCTTGACAGGGGATATGAATGAGCAGTTCTTC